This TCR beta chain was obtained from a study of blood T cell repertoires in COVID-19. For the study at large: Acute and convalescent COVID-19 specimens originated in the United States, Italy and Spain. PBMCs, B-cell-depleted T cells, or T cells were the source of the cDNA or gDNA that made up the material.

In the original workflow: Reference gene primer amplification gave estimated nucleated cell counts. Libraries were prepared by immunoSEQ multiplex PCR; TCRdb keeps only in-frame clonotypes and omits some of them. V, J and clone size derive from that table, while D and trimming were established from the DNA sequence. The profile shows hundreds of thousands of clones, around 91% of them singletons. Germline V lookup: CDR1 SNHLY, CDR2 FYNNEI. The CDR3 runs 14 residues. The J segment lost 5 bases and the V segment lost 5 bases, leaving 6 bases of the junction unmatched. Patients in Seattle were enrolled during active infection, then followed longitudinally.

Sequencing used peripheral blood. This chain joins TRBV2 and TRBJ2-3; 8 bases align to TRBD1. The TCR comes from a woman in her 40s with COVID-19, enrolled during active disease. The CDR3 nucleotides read TGTGCCAGCAGTAGGGGACAGGCTATAGATACGCAGTATTTT. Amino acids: CASSRGQAIDTQYF.